The clone carrying this T cell receptor (beta chain) came up a few times. Its matching antigen is unknown. Clones were read by immunoSEQ multiplex PCR, and TCRdb kept only the in-frame ones, dropping some. Of 30,000 to 45,000 clones in the sample, about 79% are singletons; the top ten hold roughly 18%. This entry belongs to a study of OX40 agonist ivuxolimab in advanced cancers. About the study: Approximately 40% of patients had received prior checkpoint inhibitor therapy.

This CDR3 comprises 12 residues. Per the germline V gene, CDR1 is MNHEY and CDR2 is SMNVEV (reference sequence). V was cut by 2 bases and J by 6 bases, with 2 bases left in between. Overall study findings and caveats: Some of the nonresponding patients also showed low levels of normalized T-cell clonal expansion.

The material sequenced was CD4+ or CD8+ T cells sorted from blood, taken in a trial of the OX40 agonist ivuxolimab. The J gene is TRBJ1-6, the V gene TRBV27, with unresolved D. This sequence was found in an adult with an advanced solid tumor such as melanoma, head and neck, liver or kidney cancer. The CDR3 is CASSLVNSPLHF. As DNA, the CDR3 is TGTGCCAGCAGTTTAGTTAATTCACCCCTCCACTTT.